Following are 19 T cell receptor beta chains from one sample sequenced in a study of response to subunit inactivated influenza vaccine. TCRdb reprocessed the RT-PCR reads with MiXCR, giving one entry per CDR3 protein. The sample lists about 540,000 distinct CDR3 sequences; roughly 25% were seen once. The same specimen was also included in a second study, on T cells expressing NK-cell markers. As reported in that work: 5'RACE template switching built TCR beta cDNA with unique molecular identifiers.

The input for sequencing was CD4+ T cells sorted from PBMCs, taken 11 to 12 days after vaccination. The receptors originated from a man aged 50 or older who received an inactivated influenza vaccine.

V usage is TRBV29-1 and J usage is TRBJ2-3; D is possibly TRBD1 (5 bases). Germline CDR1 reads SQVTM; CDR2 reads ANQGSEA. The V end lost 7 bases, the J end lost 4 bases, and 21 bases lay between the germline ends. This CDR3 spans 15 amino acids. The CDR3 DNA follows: TGCAGCGAGTCGTCAGGGCTTGCCGCCCCAGATACGCAGTATTTT. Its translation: CSESSGLAAPDTQYF.

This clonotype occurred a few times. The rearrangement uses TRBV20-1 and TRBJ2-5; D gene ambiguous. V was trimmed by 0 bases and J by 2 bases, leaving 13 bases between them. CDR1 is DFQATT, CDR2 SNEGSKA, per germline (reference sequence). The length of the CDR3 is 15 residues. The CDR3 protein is CSARDGSLGQETQYF. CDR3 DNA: TGCAGTGCTAGAGATGGGTCCTTGGGGCAAGAGACCCAGTACTTC.

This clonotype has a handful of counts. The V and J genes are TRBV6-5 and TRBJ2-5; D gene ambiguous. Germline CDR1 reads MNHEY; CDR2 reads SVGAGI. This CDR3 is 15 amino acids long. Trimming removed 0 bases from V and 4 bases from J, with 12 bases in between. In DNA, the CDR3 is TGTGCCAGCAGTTACTCTGGCTACTCACCAGAGACCCAGTACTTC. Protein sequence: CASSYSGYSPETQYF.

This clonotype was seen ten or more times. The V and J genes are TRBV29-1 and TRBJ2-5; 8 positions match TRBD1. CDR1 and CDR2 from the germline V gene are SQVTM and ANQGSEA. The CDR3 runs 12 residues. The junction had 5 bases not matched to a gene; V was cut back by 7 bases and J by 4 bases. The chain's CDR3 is CSAGTGRETQYF. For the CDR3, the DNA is TGCAGCGCCGGGACAGGACGAGAGACCCAGTACTTC.

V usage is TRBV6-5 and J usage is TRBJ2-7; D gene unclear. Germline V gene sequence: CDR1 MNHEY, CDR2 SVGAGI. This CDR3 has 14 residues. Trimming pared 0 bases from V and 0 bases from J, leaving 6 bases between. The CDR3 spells CASSYSPDSYEQYF. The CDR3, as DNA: TGTGCCAGCAGTTACTCTCCGGACTCCTACGAGCAGTACTTC.

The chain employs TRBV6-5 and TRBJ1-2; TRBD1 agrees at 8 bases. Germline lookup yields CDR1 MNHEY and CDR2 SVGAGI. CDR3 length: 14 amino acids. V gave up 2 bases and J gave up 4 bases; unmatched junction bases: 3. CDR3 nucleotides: TGTGCCAGCAGTTACCTGGACAGGGCCTATGGCTACACCTTC. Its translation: CASSYLDRAYGYTF.

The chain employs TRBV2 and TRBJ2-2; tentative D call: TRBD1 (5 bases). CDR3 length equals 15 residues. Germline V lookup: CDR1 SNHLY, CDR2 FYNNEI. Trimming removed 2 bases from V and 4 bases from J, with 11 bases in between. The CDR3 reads CASSEWQGFTGELFF. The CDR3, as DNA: TGTGCCAGCAGTGAATGGCAGGGTTTCACCGGGGAGCTGTTTTTT. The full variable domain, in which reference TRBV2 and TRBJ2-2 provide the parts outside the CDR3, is EPEVTQTPSHQVTQMGQEVILRCVPISNHLYFYWYRQILGQKVEFLVSFYNNEISEKSEIFDDQFSVERPDGSNFTLKIRSTKLEDSAMYFCASSEWQGFTGELFFGEGSRLTVL.

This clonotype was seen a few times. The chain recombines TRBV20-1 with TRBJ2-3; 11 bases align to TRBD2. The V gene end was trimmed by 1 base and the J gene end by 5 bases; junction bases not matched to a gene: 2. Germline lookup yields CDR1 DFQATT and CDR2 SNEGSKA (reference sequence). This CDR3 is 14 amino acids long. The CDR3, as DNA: TGCAGTGCTAGAGCACTAGCGGGAGTAGATACGCAGTATTTT. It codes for CSARALAGVDTQYF.

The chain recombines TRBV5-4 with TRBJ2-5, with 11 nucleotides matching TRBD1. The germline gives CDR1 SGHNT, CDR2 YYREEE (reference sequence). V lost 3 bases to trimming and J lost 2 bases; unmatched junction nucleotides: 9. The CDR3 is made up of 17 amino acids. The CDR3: CASSSNRDRGWQETQYF. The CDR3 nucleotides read TGTGCCAGCAGCTCGAACCGGGACAGGGGGTGGCAAGAGACCCAGTACTTC. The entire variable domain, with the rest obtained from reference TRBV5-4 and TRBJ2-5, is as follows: ETGVTQSPTHLIKTRGQQVTLRCSSQSGHNTVSWYQQALGQGPQFIFQYYREEENGRGNFPPRFSGLQFPNYSSELNVNALELDDSALYLCASSSNRDRGWQETQYFGPGTRLLVL.

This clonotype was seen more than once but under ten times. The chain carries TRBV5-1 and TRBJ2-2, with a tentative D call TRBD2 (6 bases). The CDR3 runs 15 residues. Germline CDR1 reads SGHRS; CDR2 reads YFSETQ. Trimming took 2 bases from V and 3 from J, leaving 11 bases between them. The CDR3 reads CASSFSGADTGELFF. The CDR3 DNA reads TGCGCCAGCAGCTTTAGCGGTGCGGACACCGGGGAGCTGTTTTTT.

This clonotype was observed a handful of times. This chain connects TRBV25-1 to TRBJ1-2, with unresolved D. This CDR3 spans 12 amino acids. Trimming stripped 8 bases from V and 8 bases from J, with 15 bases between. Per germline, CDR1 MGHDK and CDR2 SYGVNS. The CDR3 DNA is TGTGCCAGCTTCGTCCCGGTGCAGGGCTACACCTTC. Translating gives CASFVPVQGYTF.

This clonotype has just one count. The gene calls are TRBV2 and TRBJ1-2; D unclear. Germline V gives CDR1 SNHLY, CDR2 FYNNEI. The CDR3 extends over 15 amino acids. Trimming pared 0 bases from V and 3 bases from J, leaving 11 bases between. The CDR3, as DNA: TGTGCCAGCAGTGAAGCCAACAGCGTCGACTATGGCTACACCTTC. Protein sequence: CASSEANSVDYGYTF.

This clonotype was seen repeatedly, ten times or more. CDR3 in DNA: TGTGCCAGCAGCTTCGGCCGGGGCCTAGCGGGTCATAACGAGCAGTACTTC. Amino acid sequence: CASSFGRGLAGHNEQYF. V and J are TRBV12-3 or TRBV12-4 and TRBJ2-7, with 8 positions matching TRBD2. The CDR3 spans 17 residues. V shed 6 bases and J 5 bases; nucleotides not matched to a gene: 18.

The CDR3 DNA sequence: TGTGCCAGCAGCGCGGCCCCAGGGACAGGGGGCTTCTTC. Amino acids: CASSAAPGTGGFF. The chain is built from TRBV6-6 and TRBJ2-1; 12 bases are shared with TRBD1. The CDR3 contains 13 residues. The ends lost 6 bases at V and 16 bases at J; junction bases unmatched: 10. CDR1 is MNHNY, CDR2 SVGAGI, per germline (reference sequence).

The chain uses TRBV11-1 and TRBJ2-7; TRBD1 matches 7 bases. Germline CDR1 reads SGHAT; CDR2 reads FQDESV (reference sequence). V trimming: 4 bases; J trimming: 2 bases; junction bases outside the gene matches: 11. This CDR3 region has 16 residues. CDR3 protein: CASSWMGQPMAYEQYF. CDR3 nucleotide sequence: TGTGCCAGCAGCTGGATGGGACAGCCTATGGCCTACGAGCAGTACTTC.

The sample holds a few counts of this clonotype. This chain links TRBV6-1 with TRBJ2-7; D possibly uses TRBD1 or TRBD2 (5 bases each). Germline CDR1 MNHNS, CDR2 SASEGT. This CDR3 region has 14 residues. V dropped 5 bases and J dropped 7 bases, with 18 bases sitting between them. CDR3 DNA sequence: TGTGCCAGCAGTCCCCGGGACCCAATAAGGGAGCAGTACTTC. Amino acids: CASSPRDPIREQYF.

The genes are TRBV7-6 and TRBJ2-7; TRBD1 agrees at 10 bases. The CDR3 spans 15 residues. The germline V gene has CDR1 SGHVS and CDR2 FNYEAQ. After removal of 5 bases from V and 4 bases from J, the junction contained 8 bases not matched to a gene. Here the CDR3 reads CASSVPGQGIYEQYF. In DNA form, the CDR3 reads TGTGCCAGCAGCGTACCGGGACAGGGGATATACGAGCAGTACTTC.

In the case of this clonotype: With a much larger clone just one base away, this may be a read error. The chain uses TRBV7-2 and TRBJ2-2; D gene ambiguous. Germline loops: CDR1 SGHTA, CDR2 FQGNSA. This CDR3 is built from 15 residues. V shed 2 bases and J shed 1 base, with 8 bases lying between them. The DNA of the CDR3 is TGTGCCAGCAGCTTAAGGTCTATGAACACCGGGGAGCTGTTTTTT. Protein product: CASSLRSMNTGELFF.

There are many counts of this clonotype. The CDR3 sequence: CASSTGLAPYTQYF. The CDR3 DNA follows: TGTGCCAGCAGTACGGGACTGGCCCCTTATACGCAGTATTTT. The V and J genes are TRBV27 and TRBJ2-3; weak D call: TRBD2 (6 bases). The CDR3 consists of 14 residues. The germline CDR1 and CDR2 sequences are MNHEY and SMNVEV (reference sequence). The V end lost 5 bases, the J end lost 7 bases, and 16 bases lay between the germline ends.